The 27 T cell receptor beta chains presented below share a single source sample, sequenced in a study of T cell clonality in common variable immunodeficiency (dated by TCRdb to between 2014 and 2017). Study-level results and caveats: Fewer deletions and N-nucleotide insertions were reportedly observed in CVID TCRbeta sequences, and highly modified clones with 13 or more V deletions were reportedly absent from CVID TCRbeta sequences.

These receptors' targets are unknown. Library generation was performed with the immunoSEQ multiplex PCR assay. Entries here come from immuneACCESS through TCRdb and include only in-frame sequences with V and J called. Some clones fail to appear in such tables; in the studies checked, an unresolved V gene covers under half of the shortfall, and the cause of the remainder is unknown. The table puts about 21,000 clones in this sample, none counted just once. The ten largest clones capture 2% to 2.5% of the sample. Source material: peripheral blood mononuclear cells. These receptor sequences come from a human donor with common variable immunodeficiency.

This clone was seen many times. The read ends 3 residues shy of where the CDR3 ends; the end is completed using the germline J gene. The J gene is TRBJ1-6, the V gene TRBV15; 12 bases are a match to TRBD1. The CDR3 runs 15 residues. In germline, CDR1 is LNHNV, CDR2 YYDKDF (reference sequence). The junction had 5 bases not matched to a gene; V was cut back by 4 bases and J by 10 bases. CDR3 DNA, as far as it was read: TGTGCCACCAGCACCGGGACAGGGGGCGAATCACCC. It encodes CATSTGTGGESP. The full-length CDR3 reads as CATSTGTGGESPLHF.

In this sample, this clone turned up many times. The sequence runs out 3 residues before the end of the CDR3; the remainder is reconstructed from the germline J gene. J is TRBJ2-3 and V is TRBV6-1; 7 bases are a match to TRBD1. CDR3 length: 15 amino acids. Looked up from germline, CDR1 is MNHNS and CDR2 is SASEGT. V was clipped by 3 bases and J by 6 bases; unmatched bases: 9. The CDR3: CASSDDREWKDTQYF. The part of the CDR3 DNA that was read is TGTGCCAGCAGTGATGACAGGGAGTGGAAGGATACG.

This clone was counted at least ten times. The sequenced CDR3 bases are TGTGCCAGCAGTGATGTGGCGGGGGGCACCGCGAACACCGGGGAG. It encodes CASSDVAGGTANTGE. The whole CDR3 sequence reads CASSDVAGGTANTGELFF. This rearrangement joins TRBV2 to TRBJ2-2, with 8 bases that match TRBD2. Read data end 3 residues before the CDR3 end; the end is taken from the germline J gene. Germline V gives CDR1 SNHLY, CDR2 FYNNEI. The CDR3 covers 18 residues. V lost 3 bases to trimming and J lost 0 bases; unmatched junction nucleotides: 9.

The table lists this clone with many counts. The read terminates 3 residues ahead of where the CDR3 ends, so the germline J gene completes it. The chain couples TRBV5-1 to TRBJ2-2, with TRBD2 matching over 8 bases. Per the germline V gene, CDR1 is SGHRS and CDR2 is YFSETQ. Losses at the gene ends were 4 bases for V and 1 base for J; bases not matched to a gene: 9. This CDR3 region has 17 residues. The CDR3 spells CASSADWSGRNTGELFF. CDR3 DNA (partial): TGCGCCAGCAGCGCCGACTGGAGCGGGAGGAACACCGGGGAG.

This clone came up many times. The missing CDR3 end, 3 residues past where the read stops, is filled in from the germline J gene. The rearrangement uses TRBV5-1 and TRBJ2-3, with 12 bases that match TRBD2. V lost 4 bases to trimming and J lost 2 bases; unmatched junction nucleotides: 8. Germline CDR1 and CDR2: SGHRS and YFSETQ. This CDR3 contains 17 residues. The CDR3 is CASSQRLAGATTDTQYF. The DNA read from the CDR3 is TGCGCCAGCAGCCAGAGACTAGCGGGGGCCACCACAGATACG.

This clone has ten or more counts. The observed sequence ends 3 residues before the CDR3 terminus, with the missing tail filled in from the germline J gene. The chain combines TRBV7-6 with TRBJ2-1; 9 nucleotides agree with TRBD2. The V gene end was trimmed by 3 bases and the J gene end by 5 bases; junction bases not matched to a gene: 2. CDR1 is SGHVS and CDR2 is FNYEAQ in the germline V gene. The CDR3 contains 14 residues. The sequenced part of the CDR3 DNA is TGTGCCAGCAGCTTTAGCGGGGGCCACAATGAG. Its protein product is CASSFSGGHNE. The whole CDR3 sequence reads CASSFSGGHNEQFF.

In this sample, this clone turned up many times. From the germline J gene comes the end of the CDR3, since the read stops 3 residues before it. The rearrangement uses TRBV19 and TRBJ1-1; D perhaps matches TRBD1 (5 bases). Germline V CDR1 and CDR2: LNHDA, SQIVND (reference sequence). This CDR3 region has 13 residues. V was shortened by 5 bases and J by 1 base, with 8 bases between the two germline ends. Partial CDR3 DNA: TGTGCCAGTAGTCAGGACAAGAACACTGAA. Protein sequence: CASSQDKNTE. The whole CDR3 sequence is CASSQDKNTEAFF.

This clone was counted at least ten times. The read comes to an end 3 residues before the CDR3 does, leaving the germline J gene to fill in the end. The V and J genes are TRBV5-1 and TRBJ2-2, with 10 positions matching TRBD2. From germline, CDR1 is SGHRS and CDR2 YFSETQ. The CDR3 is 18 residues long. J gave up 0 bases and V 1 base, and 6 bases lay outside the gene matches. CDR3 DNA (partial): TGCGCCAGCAGCTTGTCTCTAGCGGGGGCCACGAACACCGGGGAG. Amino acid sequence: CASSLSLAGATNTGE. The whole CDR3 region reads CASSLSLAGATNTGELFF. Combining the CDR3 with reference TRBV5-1 and TRBJ2-2 gives the whole variable domain KAGVTQTPRYLIKTRGQQVTLSCSPISGHRSVSWYQQTPGQGLQFLFEYFSETQRNKGNFPGRFSGRQFSNSRSEMNVSTLELGDSALYLCASSLSLAGATNTGELFFGEGSRLTVL.

This clone was counted ten times or more. The read is 3 residues too short to cover the CDR3 end, so that end is filled in from the germline J gene. The J gene is TRBJ2-2, the V gene TRBV18; D is unclear. Germline-derived CDR1 and CDR2 are KGHSH and LQKENI. V was shortened by 5 bases and J by 5 bases, with 9 bases between the two germline ends. The length of the CDR3 is 13 residues. The chain's CDR3 is CASSSTATGELFF. Incomplete CDR3 DNA: TGTGCCAGCTCATCCACAGCTACCGGGGAG.

This clone was seen many times. The junction and the germline gene differ at one end; a read error may be behind it. The read terminates 3 residues ahead of where the CDR3 ends, so the germline J gene completes it. The V call is TRBV4-2, the J call TRBJ2-3; 7 bases agree with TRBD1. The V gene's germline CDR1 is LGHNA and CDR2 YNFKEQ. The CDR3 contains 17 residues. The CDR3 here is CASSQTLTGVVSDTQYF. The CDR3 bases that were read are TGCGCCAGCAGCCAGACTCTCACAGGGGTTGTTTCAGATACG.

This clone was observed many times. The CDR3 goes on 3 residues after the read ends, and that part is filled in from the germline J gene. V gene TRBV5-1 combines with J gene TRBJ2-6; the D gene is possibly TRBD2 (6 bases). Between the trimmed V and J ends, which lost 2 bases and 7 bases, there was a span of 22 bases. The CDR3 sequence is 18 residues long. Germline assignment: CDR1 SGHRS and CDR2 YFSETQ. CDR3 DNA, as far as it was read: TGCGCCAGCAGCTTCCGACTAGATGGACTTCTGGGCGCCAACGTC. This codes for CASSFRLDGLLGANV. The whole CDR3 sequence reads CASSFRLDGLLGANVLTF.

This clone has a count of ten or more. From the germline J gene comes the end of the CDR3, since the read stops 3 residues before it. The chain employs TRBV20-1 and TRBJ2-3; 9 bases fit TRBD1. The CDR3 has 16 amino acids. Germline V gives CDR1 DFQATT, CDR2 SNEGSKA (reference sequence). The V gene end was trimmed by 5 bases and the J gene end by 1 base; junction bases not matched to a gene: 10. The CDR3 DNA, read in part, is TGCAGTGCTTCCCCCGATGACAGGGGGGGCACAGATACG. It specifies CSASPDDRGGTDT. The full CDR3 is CSASPDDRGGTDTQYF.

This clone is labeled medium-sized. Read coverage stops 3 residues before the CDR3 terminus; the germline J gene supplies the remainder. This chain connects TRBV5-4 to TRBJ1-2; 7 nucleotides line up with TRBD1. Germline V gene lookup returns CDR1 SGHNT and CDR2 YYREEE (reference sequence). The trim removed 6 bases at V and 3 bases at J, leaving 8 bases unmatched. The CDR3 consists of 14 residues. Incomplete CDR3 DNA: TGTGCCAGCACCTGGGGCGGACAGGACTATGGC. It translates to CASTWGGQDYG. The full-length CDR3 reads as CASTWGGQDYGYTF.

With regard to this clone: Read coverage stops 3 residues before the CDR3 terminus; the germline J gene supplies the remainder. The chain employs TRBV20-1 and TRBJ1-2, with D unresolved. Trimming left V 6 bases short and J 4 bases short, with 15 bases between. CDR1 is DFQATT and CDR2 is SNEGSKA in the germline V gene (reference sequence). The CDR3 totals 13 residues. The CDR3 reads CSAPLWAGYGYTF. CDR3 DNA (partial): TGCAGTGCCCCTTTATGGGCAGGCTATGGC.

There are many counts of this clone. Incomplete CDR3 DNA: TGTGCCAGCAACTCTGTCTTTAGCTCCTACAATGAG. Protein sequence: CASNSVFSSYNE. The CDR3 as a whole reads CASNSVFSSYNEQFF. J is TRBJ2-1 and V is TRBV7-2; no clear D. The read stops 3 residues short of the end of the CDR3; the missing end is completed from the germline J gene. The ends were cut back, 7 bases at V and 0 bases at J, with 13 bases in the middle. The CDR3 is made up of 15 amino acids. Germline V gene lookup returns CDR1 SGHTA and CDR2 FQGNSA. The full variable domain, its missing parts supplied by reference TRBV7-2 and TRBJ2-1, is GAGVSQSPSNKVTEKGKDVELRCDPISGHTALYWYRQSLGQGLEFLIYFQGNSAPDKSGLPSDRFSAERTGGSVSTLTIQRTQQEDSAVYLCASNSVFSSYNEQFFGPGTRLTVL.

This clone was observed many times. The part of the CDR3 DNA that was read is TGTGCCAGTAGTATGAGGGCTGGGGCCAACGTC. Translated: CASSMRAGANV. The whole CDR3 sequence reads CASSMRAGANVLTF. The chain joins TRBV19 to TRBJ2-6; D might be TRBD2 (5 bases). Sequencing ends 3 residues short of the CDR3 end; the germline J gene provides the rest. V was trimmed by 3 bases and J by 2 bases, leaving 5 bases between them. This CDR3 is built from 14 residues. CDR1 is LNHDA and CDR2 is SQIVND in the germline V gene (reference sequence).

This clone occurred many times. Here the CDR3 reads CASSTGRVGEKLFF. The sequenced part of the CDR3 DNA is TGTGCCAGTAGTACGGGGAGGGTTGGTGAAAAA. The genes are TRBV19 and TRBJ1-4; D remains unclear. The read falls 3 residues short of the CDR3 end, and the missing part is taken from the germline J gene. The germline V gene encodes CDR1 LNHDA and CDR2 SQIVND (reference sequence). The CDR3 contains 14 residues. Trimming left V 4 bases short and J 7 bases short, with 13 bases between. Full variable domain (missing parts from reference TRBV19 and TRBJ1-4): DGGITQSPKYLFRKEGQNVTLSCEQNLNHDAMYWYRQDPGQGLRLIYYSQIVNDFQKGDIAEGYSVSREKKESFPLTVTSAQKNPTAFYLCASSTGRVGEKLFFGSGTQLSVL.

This clone was seen repeatedly, ten times or more. The covered CDR3 bases are TGTGCCAGTACCACGGCTGGGACAGGGGGCTATGGC. Translated, it gives CASTTAGTGGYG. The CDR3 reads in full as CASTTAGTGGYGYTF. V usage is TRBV19 and J usage is TRBJ1-2; 11 nucleotides agree with TRBD1. The CDR3 end lies 3 residues beyond the end of the read and is filled in from the germline J gene. The V gene's germline CDR1 is LNHDA and CDR2 SQIVND (reference sequence). The CDR3 runs to 15 residues. With 7 bases clipped from V and 4 bases from J, the junction kept 8 bases outside the gene matches.

This clone was seen ten or more times. The observed sequence ends 3 residues before the CDR3 terminus, with the missing tail filled in from the germline J gene. V usage is TRBV6-2 or TRBV6-3 and J usage is TRBJ2-7, with TRBD2 as a possible D gene (6 bases). The CDR3 is made up of 15 amino acids. Trimming cost V 0 bases and J 3 bases, with 12 bases left between them. Germline loops: CDR1 MNHEY, CDR2 SVGEGT. CDR3 sequence: CASSYSSGDYYEQYF. CDR3 DNA (partial): TGTGCCAGCAGTTACTCATCGGGAGACTACTACGAG.

The table lists this clone with many counts. Read data end 3 residues before the CDR3 end; the end is taken from the germline J gene. The chain employs TRBV6-2 or TRBV6-3 and TRBJ1-1, with D perhaps TRBD1 (5 bases). The CDR3 contains 14 residues. V shed 7 bases and J shed 4 bases, with 16 bases lying between them. Germline-derived CDR1 and CDR2 are MNHEY and SVGEGT. The CDR3 region is CASTPTRVGTEAFF. The sequenced CDR3 bases are TGTGCCAGCACTCCCACCAGGGTGGGCACTGAA.

This clone was seen ten or more times. The CDR3 goes on 3 residues after the read ends, and that part is filled in from the germline J gene. This sequence joins TRBV11-2 and TRBJ2-7; 8 nucleotides align to TRBD1. The V and J ends lost 5 bases and 4 bases, in that order; junction bases with no gene match: 10. The CDR3 sequence is 15 residues long. In germline, CDR1 is SGHAT, CDR2 FQNNGV. This CDR3 reads CASSAQGAVGYEQYF. The CDR3 bases that were read are TGTGCCAGCAGCGCCCAGGGGGCGGTTGGTTACGAG.

This clone was seen ten or more times. The CDR3 is cut off 3 residues early in the read; its end comes from the germline J gene. J is TRBJ2-1 and V is TRBV5-1; a weak D match, TRBD2 (7 bases). V lost 2 bases, J lost 3 bases, and 15 bases lay in between. Looked up from germline, CDR1 is SGHRS and CDR2 is YFSETQ. The CDR3 length is 16 residues. Here the CDR3 reads CASSFGGARHYNEQFF. CDR3 DNA (partial): TGCGCCAGCAGCTTTGGGGGGGCGAGACACTACAATGAG.

Many counts were recorded for this clone. The read halts 3 residues ahead of the CDR3 end, with the missing end drawn from the germline J gene. The J gene is TRBJ2-1, the V gene TRBV7-2, with unresolved D. The germline V and J ends were trimmed by 0 bases and 4 bases, with 4 bases remaining between them. Germline V gene lookup returns CDR1 SGHTA and CDR2 FQGNSA. CDR3 length: 13 residues. The CDR3 reads CASSLARYNEQFF. The DNA read from the CDR3 is TGTGCCAGCAGCTTAGCGCGGTACAATGAG.

This clone was detected many times. The CDR3 end is not reached by the read, which stops 3 residues before it; the germline J gene fills it in. The gene calls are TRBV5-1 and TRBJ1-2; TRBD1 might be the D (5 bases). The V gene's germline CDR1 is SGHRS and CDR2 YFSETQ. This CDR3 is 19 amino acids long. Between the trimmed V and J ends, which lost 4 bases and 1 base, there was a span of 26 bases. The covered CDR3 bases are TGCGCCAGCAGCCATGGGACTTTTAGAAGTAATAGGGGTAACTATGGC. Amino acid sequence: CASSHGTFRSNRGNYG. The whole CDR3 is CASSHGTFRSNRGNYGYTF.

In its sample, this clone was seen many times. The sequence runs out 3 residues before the end of the CDR3; the remainder is reconstructed from the germline J gene. The chain has TRBV19 and TRBJ1-2; D may be TRBD1 (5 bases). The CDR3 has 17 residues. Trimming stripped 4 bases from V and 2 bases from J, with 20 bases between. Germline V lookup: CDR1 LNHDA, CDR2 SQIVND (reference sequence). CDR3 residues: CASSTKTSPRENYGYTF. The CDR3 bases that were read are TGTGCCAGTAGTACTAAAACCTCACCCAGGGAGAACTATGGC.

This clone was counted ten times or more. The CDR3 bases that were read are TGTGCCTCAAACAGGGTCCTGGGTGGC. This codes for CASNRVLGG. The CDR3 in full is CASNRVLGGYTF. The rearrangement uses TRBV19 and TRBJ1-2; D perhaps matches TRBD1 (6 bases). The DNA ends 3 residues before the CDR3 does, and the rest of the CDR3 is filled in from the germline J gene. Germline-derived CDR1 and CDR2 are LNHDA and SQIVND (reference sequence). The CDR3 covers 12 residues. With 11 bases removed from V and 7 bases from J, the gap between germline ends came to 17 bases.

The sample holds many counts of this clone. The sequence runs out 3 residues before the end of the CDR3; the remainder is reconstructed from the germline J gene. The chain is built from TRBV7-2 and TRBJ1-5; D might be TRBD1 (6 bases). Trimming cost V 5 bases and J 0 bases, with 11 bases left between them. The CDR3 is 15 amino acids. CDR1 and CDR2 (germline): SGHTA, FQGNSA. The CDR3 spells CASSIGTRSNQPQHF. CDR3 DNA (partial): TGTGCCAGCAGCATCGGGACACGTAGCAATCAGCCC.